This TCR beta chain was found in a study of blood T cell repertoires in COVID-19. Study overall: Acute-phase and convalescent COVID-19 samples originated in the United States, Italy and Spain. In each case, the material was cDNA or gDNA derived from T cells, B-cell-depleted T cells, or PBMCs.

Authors' methods: The authors estimated nucleated cell counts from reference gene primer amplification. TCRdb keeps only in-frame clones here, not all; method: immunoSEQ multiplex PCR. D and trimming were read from the DNA, whereas the V and J calls and clone size are those reported in that table. The table lists over 250,000 clones, approximately 88% of them singletons, with around 2.1% in the top ten. The CDR3 extends over 13 amino acids. V lost 3 bases to trimming and J lost 15 bases, with 21 bases between them. CDR1 and CDR2 (germline): SQVTM, ANQGSEA. The V call is TRBV29-1, the J call TRBJ2-1, with D maybe TRBD2 (5 bases). Sequenced sample: peripheral blood. The receptor was isolated from a man aged 50 to 59 with acute or convalescent COVID-19. This chain's CDR3 is CSVDGQAKAEGFF. CDR3 nucleotide sequence: TGCAGCGTTGATGGGCAGGCCAAGGCCGAGGGGTTCTTC.